The sequence of this T cell receptor (beta chain) was determined in a study of blood T cell repertoires in COVID-19. Looking at the study overall: Samples representing acute and convalescent COVID-19 were sourced from the United States, Italy and Spain. T cells, B-cell-depleted T cells, or PBMCs provided the cDNA or gDNA that served as material.

The junction had 8 bases not matched to a gene; V was cut back by 3 bases and J by 1 base. The germline V gene encodes CDR1 KGHDR and CDR2 SFDVKD. The CDR3 has 17 residues. Authors' data handling: Estimates of nucleated cell counts were drawn from the amplification of reference gene primers. The table came from immunoSEQ multiplex PCR; TCRdb's copy has only in-frame clones and leaves some out. D and trimming come from the DNA, and the V and J calls and clone size come from that table. The repertoire holds roughly 160,000 clones, approximately 90% seen once, with 0.99% in the top ten. This receptor was taken from a man aged 18 to 35 with acute or convalescent COVID-19. What was sequenced was peripheral blood. J is TRBJ2-5 and V is TRBV24-1; 9 bases agree with TRBD2. The CDR3 sequence: CATSDRKIAGAQETQYF. The CDR3 DNA reads TGTGCCACCAGTGATCGCAAAATAGCGGGGGCCCAAGAGACCCAGTACTTC.